Sequencing of this T cell receptor (beta chain) was carried out in a study of blood T cells in healthy people across ages (dated by TCRdb to between 2015 and 2017). About the study as a whole: Template switching captured roughly one uniquely barcoded TCR beta cDNA molecule per two T cells in model experiments. Using deep sequencing normalized with unique cDNA molecular identifiers, the study measured how TCR beta repertoire diversity changes with age. Donors were grouped into four age groups: young (average about 15 years), middle-aged (approximately 41), aged (around 60) and long-lived (around 80). To avoid experimental bias, donors of different ages were randomly spread across the sequencing lanes. The study analyzed two additional independent replicas of 1 million unique cDNA reads from the same blood draw for two donors, one aged 18 to 30 and one aged 80 or older. Beyond this particular receptor, the publication reports: Compared with the aged group, more naive CD4+ T cells, fewer expanded clones and increased TCR diversity were shown by the long-lived group, suggesting age selection. A strong correlation was found between observed TCR beta diversity and the percentage of naive T cells measured by flow cytometry. Estimates of total diversity based on one million sequenced T cells were considered lower bounds and underestimates. Because the CMV infection status of the donors was unknown, age-related changes in expanded clonotypes may potentially have been confounded. Conclusive comparison of naive and antigen-experienced compartments was prevented by the profiling of bulk unsorted PBMCs. Observed TCR beta diversity per million T cells fell roughly linearly with age, and a significant reduction was already apparent by age around 40.

Points on this clonotype: It lacks a known antigen. Base qualities are not recorded, but no much larger clone differs from it by a single base.

Systemically healthy Caucasian individuals from Russia, 35 to 50 in total and aged about 6 to 100 years, were included as donors. Ten milliliters of peripheral blood were drawn from each donor into EDTA-treated Vacutainer tubes. Ficoll-Paque density-gradient centrifugation was used to isolate PBMCs, with at least 6.5 million per sample. Total RNA, at least 5 micrograms per sample, was extracted from PBMCs with Trizol reagent. Naive CD45RAhigh/CD27high T cell percentages were measured by flow cytometry on a PBMC aliquot from every donor. The method behind the library was 5' RACE. The instrument given in TCRdb is Illumina HiSeq 2500. A second PCR of roughly 7 to 11 cycles was performed with a sample-barcoded 5' primer and a J-beta primer mix. Each TCR beta cDNA molecule received a unique molecular identifier from a template-switch 5' adaptor carrying 12 random nucleotides. Each sample yielded at least 3 million CDR3-containing paired-end reads. The Mint cDNA synthesis kit, primed by a TRBC-specific oligonucleotide, was used to synthesize first-strand cDNA from all RNA. After uracil-DNA glycosylase treatment, a first 18-cycle PCR used universal primers M1SS and BC2_uni_R on all cDNA. In the source study's methods: For normalization, 1 million high-quality reads were randomly selected from each sample, with every read carrying a distinct molecular identifier. Reads sharing molecular identifiers were discarded rather than binned into consensus sequences. MiTCR, run with a Q25 quality threshold and the strictest error-elimination algorithm, handled CDR3 identification, clonotype clustering and error correction. A nonparametric unseen species model using Euler transformation provided a lower-bound estimate of total TCR beta diversity. TCRdb trimmed public reads at Q25 via fastp, called clones via MiXCR and kept in-frame beta chains. Rows are unified per CDR3 protein, each entry keeping the most common DNA and genes. It is TCRdb's table, rather than the study itself, that gives the V and J calls and clone size. The sample table records some 730,000 distinct CDR3 sequences; about 20% of these occur just once. The top ten clones comprise 20% to 25% of the sample.

From V the trimming removes 4 bases and from J it removes 4 bases, while the gene matches leave 9 bases of the junction unaccounted for. Its CDR3 holds 15 amino acids, cysteine through phenylalanine. Only the CDR3 part of the read is kept: 45 bases, read in frame from the first base. Reading the germline V gene gives CDR1 SGHRS and CDR2 YFSETQ. Specimen: blood. The clonotype was recovered from a man in his 70s in good health. The rearranged segments are TRBV5-1 and TRBJ1-1; TRBD1 matches 8 bases in the middle. The CDR3 region reads CASSGTQGAVTEAFF. The nucleotide sequence is given as TGCGCCAGCAGCGGGACCCAGGGGGCGGTCACTGAAGCTTTCTTT.